This paragraph covers one TCR beta chain sequence. This sample was included in a study of blood T cell repertoires in COVID-19. Germline-derived CDR1 and CDR2 are KGHSH and LQKENI. The CDR3 contains 19 residues. The V gene end was trimmed by 2 bases and the J gene end by 2 bases; junction bases not matched to a gene: 11. TCRdb keeps only in-frame clones here, not all; method: immunoSEQ multiplex PCR. This sample yields roughly 350,000 clones, of which about 87% are seen a single time; roughly 10% belongs to the top ten. The sequencing input was peripheral blood. The clonotype was recovered from a woman aged 25 to 39 with COVID-19, enrolled during active disease. The J gene is TRBJ1-4, the V gene TRBV18, with 10 bases matching TRBD1. CDR3 sequence reads: CASSPVTGTGVGTNEKLFF. Here the CDR3 DNA reads TGTGCCAGCTCACCAGTTACCGGGACAGGGGTTGGCACTAATGAAAAACTGTTTTTT. Complete variable domain (other parts from reference TRBV18 and TRBJ1-4): NAGVMQNPRHLVRRRGQEARLRCSPMKGHSHVYWYRQLPEEGLKFMVYLQKENIIDESGMPKERFSAEFPKEGPSILRIQQVVRGDSAAYFCASSPVTGTGVGTNEKLFFGSGTQLSVL.